These 28 T cell receptor beta chains were all obtained from the same sample, sequenced in a study of shared clonotypes between healthy human individuals. The repertoire was sequenced with immunoSEQ multiplex PCR; TCRdb's copy has only in-frame clones and lacks some. The profile covers more than 2 million clones, with approximately 96% appearing a single time and about 0.13% taken by the ten largest. The specimen sequenced was naive CD4+ T cells sorted from blood. Indicated subset: CD45RA+ positively selected. The receptors originated from a man between 18 and 29 years old in good health.

This chain uses TRBV28 with TRBJ1-5, with D unclear. This CDR3 is built from 15 residues. Germline V gene sequence: CDR1 MDHEN, CDR2 SYDVKM. Trimming pared 2 bases from V and 5 bases from J, leaving 13 bases between. CDR3 in amino acids: CASSLLALYDQPQHF. CDR3 sequence (DNA): TGTGCCAGCAGTTTACTGGCTCTCTATGATCAGCCCCAGCATTTT.

This clone was recorded only once. J is TRBJ2-5 and V is TRBV2, with TRBD2 matching over 9 bases. The length of the CDR3 is 14 residues. After removal of 7 bases from V and 4 bases from J, the junction contained 7 bases not matched to a gene. In germline, CDR1 is SNHLY, CDR2 FYNNEI. Written as DNA, the CDR3 is TGTGCCAGCACGGGTAGCGGGAGTGTAGAGACCCAGTACTTC. The encoded protein is CASTGSGSVETQYF. The full variable domain, in which reference TRBV2 and TRBJ2-5 provide the parts outside the CDR3, is EPEVTQTPSHQVTQMGQEVILRCVPISNHLYFYWYRQILGQKVEFLVSFYNNEISEKSEIFDDQFSVERPDGSNFTLKIRSTKLEDSAMYFCASTGSGSVETQYFGPGTRLLVL.

V and J are TRBV9 and TRBJ2-1; D ambiguous. In germline, CDR1 is SGDLS, CDR2 YYNGEE. This CDR3 comprises 15 residues. The V gene lost 4 bases and the J gene lost 0 bases, with 11 bases spanning the gap. CDR3: CASSPIESSYNEQFF. CDR3 bases: TGTGCCAGCAGCCCTATTGAAAGCTCCTACAATGAGCAGTTCTTC.

A note on this clone: The same CDR3 can be traced to other DNA sequences in this sample. V gene TRBV5-1 combines with J gene TRBJ2-7; 10 bases are a match to TRBD1. The CDR3 extends over 14 amino acids. V trimming: 0 bases; J trimming: 4 bases; junction bases outside the gene matches: 1. CDR1 and CDR2 (germline): SGHRS, YFSETQ. CDR3 nucleotides: TGCGCCAGCAGCTTGGGGGACAGGGGATACGAGCAGTACTTC. Translation gives CASSLGDRGYEQYF.

A single count supports this clone. This chain joins TRBV27 and TRBJ2-1; possible D gene TRBD1, 5 bases. Germline V lookup: CDR1 MNHEY, CDR2 SMNVEV (reference sequence). This CDR3 region has 13 residues. The V end was cut by 6 bases, the J end by 6 bases, with 12 bases between. The CDR3: CASRRQNSNEQFF. CDR3 in DNA: TGTGCCAGCAGGAGACAGAACTCCAATGAGCAGTTCTTC.

This chain uses TRBV28 with TRBJ2-3; 7 positions agree with TRBD1. The germline gives CDR1 MDHEN, CDR2 SYDVKM. Trimming removed 7 bases from V and 0 bases from J; junction bases left unmatched: 10. This CDR3 contains 16 residues. The CDR3 loop is CASNPPPGQSTDTQYF. The DNA of the CDR3 is TGTGCCAGCAACCCGCCCCCGGGACAGAGCACAGATACGCAGTATTTT.

The chain is built from TRBV6-5 and TRBJ1-3; perhaps TRBD1 as D (5 bases). The CDR3 sequence is 14 residues long. Germline CDR1 MNHEY, CDR2 SVGAGI. The germline V and J ends were trimmed by 4 bases and 5 bases, with 12 bases remaining between them. DNA of the CDR3: TGTGCCAGCAGTTCCAGGGAATCGCGAAACACCATATATTTT. It codes for CASSSRESRNTIYF.

This rearrangement joins TRBV25-1 to TRBJ1-4, with 9 bases identical to TRBD1. The CDR3 is made up of 14 amino acids. The J segment lost 4 bases and the V segment lost 9 bases, leaving 6 bases of the junction unmatched. CDR1 is MGHDK and CDR2 is SYGVNS in the germline V gene. The CDR3 here is CASRGTGFNEKLFF. CDR3 bases: TGTGCCAGTAGAGGGACAGGGTTTAATGAAAAACTGTTTTTT.

This chain connects TRBV7-3 to TRBJ1-1; no definite D call. V was trimmed by 6 bases and J by 0 bases, leaving 8 bases between them. Looked up from germline, CDR1 is SGHTA and CDR2 is FQGTGA. CDR3 length: 13 residues. The CDR3 DNA follows: TGTGCCAGCAGTGCGGGGATGAACACTGAAGCTTTCTTT. Its protein is CASSAGMNTEAFF.

This chain connects TRBV4-1 to TRBJ2-1; TRBD1 matches at 7 bases. Germline-derived CDR1 and CDR2 are MGHRA and YSYEKL. The CDR3 length is 17 residues. Germline trimming cut 2 bases from V and 0 bases from J; bases unmatched to any gene: 7. CDR3 protein: CASSQSPGQSSYNEQFF. The CDR3, as DNA: TGCGCCAGCAGCCAATCCCCGGGACAGAGCTCCTACAATGAGCAGTTCTTC.

This clone is a singleton in its sample. The rearrangement links TRBV27 to TRBJ2-5; 8 bases are shared with TRBD2. Germline values: CDR1 MNHEY, CDR2 SMNVEV (reference sequence). Trimming took 6 bases from V and 6 from J; bases not matched to a gene: 6. This CDR3 spans 13 amino acids. The CDR3 loop is CASSPSGGQTQYF. CDR3 coding DNA: TGTGCCAGCAGCCCGTCGGGGGGGCAGACCCAGTACTTC.

Comment on this clone: This specimen includes other DNA sequences encoding the same CDR3. The V call is TRBV28, the J call TRBJ2-5; D is unclear. V lost 6 bases and J 1 base, leaving 6 bases between the germline ends. This CDR3 has 12 residues. CDR1 and CDR2 (germline): MDHEN, SYDVKM. The CDR3 protein is CASSSSQETQYF. The CDR3 nucleotides are TGTGCCAGCAGCTCATCCCAAGAGACCCAGTACTTC.

CDR3 nucleotide sequence: TGTGCCAGCAGCGCCACAGGGAAGGGTCAGCCCCAGCATTTT. This codes for CASSATGKGQPQHF. The V call is TRBV9, the J call TRBJ1-5, with D possibly matching TRBD1 (6 bases). The CDR3 runs 14 residues. The germline V gene encodes CDR1 SGDLS and CDR2 YYNGEE. Trimming left V 3 bases short and J 6 bases short, with 13 bases between.

The chain is built from TRBV27 and TRBJ2-7; TRBD2 is a possible D gene (7 bases). V lost 6 bases and J 2 bases, leaving 14 bases between the germline ends. CDR1 is MNHEY, CDR2 SMNVEV, per germline (reference sequence). The CDR3 runs to 14 residues. The DNA of the CDR3 is TGTGCCAGCAGCCCACGGGGGGCCCCCTACGAGCAGTACTTC. Translating it yields CASSPRGAPYEQYF.

This sequence joins TRBV10-3 and TRBJ2-7; the D is unclear. Trimming pared 7 bases from V and 7 bases from J, leaving 11 bases between. This CDR3 has 11 amino acids. The germline gives CDR1 ENHRY, CDR2 SYGVKD. As DNA, the CDR3 is TGTGCCATCACAGCAGGCCAAGAGCAGTACTTC. The encoded protein is CAITAGQEQYF.

This clone was recorded once. The rearrangement uses TRBV6-5 and TRBJ2-7, with a tentative D call TRBD1 (6 bases). The V end lost 8 bases, the J end lost 3 bases, and 17 bases lay between the germline ends. The CDR3 covers 14 residues. Germline values: CDR1 MNHEY, CDR2 SVGAGI. The CDR3: CASASGQGIYEQYF. CDR3 nucleotide sequence: TGTGCCAGCGCTTCAGGGCAGGGGATCTACGAGCAGTACTTC.

The chain joins TRBV7-9 to TRBJ1-4, with TRBD1 identical over 11 bases. Germline V gene data show CDR1 as SEHNR and CDR2 as FQNEAQ (reference sequence). The CDR3 spans 16 residues. The V gene end was trimmed by 5 bases and the J gene end by 7 bases; junction bases not matched to a gene: 9. CDR3 in amino acids: CASSLGQGAGGEKLFF. The CDR3 DNA reads TGTGCCAGCAGCCTAGGACAGGGGGCCGGTGGTGAAAAACTGTTTTTT.

The rearrangement uses TRBV6-5 and TRBJ1-4; no reliable D call. Germline V gives CDR1 MNHEY, CDR2 SVGAGI. The length of the CDR3 is 15 residues. Trimming shortened V by 2 bases and J by 8 bases, and 15 bases separated the two germline ends. The chain's CDR3 is CASSYAPDRREKLFF. The CDR3 nucleotides are TGTGCCAGCAGTTACGCACCGGACCGAAGGGAAAAACTGTTTTTT.

This clone has only one observation. The chain links TRBV29-1 to TRBJ1-1, with D hard to call. Trimming cost V 4 bases and J 5 bases, with 14 bases left between them. Germline CDR1 reads SQVTM; CDR2 reads ANQGSEA. This CDR3 has 13 amino acids. The CDR3 is CSVVNLGTTEAFF. Here the CDR3 DNA reads TGCAGCGTTGTAAATCTCGGAACAACTGAAGCTTTCTTT. Together with reference TRBV29-1 and TRBJ1-1, the CDR3 gives the full variable domain: SAVISQKPSRDICQRGTSLTIQCQVDSQVTMMFWYRQQPGQSLTLIATANQGSEATYESGFVIDKFPISRPNLTFSTLTVSNMSPEDSSIYLCSVVNLGTTEAFFGQGTRLTVV.

The chain employs TRBV6-6 and TRBJ1-1; the D is unclear. CDR3 length: 15 amino acids. The germline V gene has CDR1 MNHNY and CDR2 SVGAGI (reference sequence). The V end lost 0 bases, the J end lost 7 bases, and 15 bases lay between the germline ends. The CDR3 region has the DNA TGTGCCAGCAGTTACTCGAGTCTCAAGAACGGTGAAGCTTTCTTT. It specifies CASSYSSLKNGEAFF.

The chain links TRBV7-8 to TRBJ2-7; D could derive from TRBD1 or TRBD2 (6 bases each). The V and J ends lost 1 base and 0 bases respectively, with 10 bases between them. CDR1 SGHVS and CDR2 FQNEAQ come from the germline V gene. The CDR3 loop spans 15 amino acids. The DNA for the CDR3 is TGTGCCAGCAGCTTAGTCGGAGGGGGCTCCTACGAGCAGTACTTC. It yields the protein CASSLVGGGSYEQYF.

This clone is a singleton in its sample. The chain recombines TRBV5-1 with TRBJ2-1; TRBD2 matches at 12 bases. The CDR3 runs 16 residues. Germline CDR1 reads SGHRS; CDR2 reads YFSETQ. The ends lost 4 bases at V and 5 bases at J; junction bases unmatched: 7. CDR3 residues: CASSLETSGGNNEQFF. The CDR3 nucleotides read TGCGCCAGCAGCCTAGAGACTAGCGGGGGAAACAATGAGCAGTTCTTC.

The chain couples TRBV5-4 to TRBJ1-2; the D is unclear. Germline loops: CDR1 SGHNT, CDR2 YYREEE (reference sequence). The CDR3 totals 13 residues. Trimming removed 2 bases at V and 2 bases at J, with 7 bases between. The CDR3 loop is CASSLQGNYGYTF. In DNA, the CDR3 is TGTGCCAGCAGCTTACAAGGGAACTATGGCTACACCTTC. The variable domain in full, completed from reference TRBV5-4 and TRBJ1-2, reads ETGVTQSPTHLIKTRGQQVTLRCSSQSGHNTVSWYQQALGQGPQFIFQYYREEENGRGNFPPRFSGLQFPNYSSELNVNALELDDSALYLCASSLQGNYGYTFGSGTRLTVV.

The chain has TRBV18 and TRBJ2-2; no clear D gene. Germline loops: CDR1 KGHSH, CDR2 LQKENI. This CDR3 is 13 amino acids long. V was trimmed by 6 bases and J by 8 bases, leaving 13 bases between them. The CDR3 DNA reads as TGTGCCAGCTCGCAAACGATTCAAGGGGAGCTGTTTTTT. Amino acid sequence: CASSQTIQGELFF. The full variable domain, completed using reference TRBV18 and TRBJ2-2, is NAGVMQNPRHLVRRRGQEARLRCSPMKGHSHVYWYRQLPEEGLKFMVYLQKENIIDESGMPKERFSAEFPKEGPSILRIQQVVRGDSAAYFCASSQTIQGELFFGEGSRLTVL.

The V call is TRBV5-1, the J call TRBJ1-3; no reliable D call. The germline V and J ends were trimmed by 3 bases and 0 bases, with 10 bases remaining between them. The germline CDR1 and CDR2 sequences are SGHRS and YFSETQ. The CDR3 loop spans 15 amino acids. CDR3 sequence (DNA): TGCGCCAGCAGCTCCCGGGATGTCTCTGGAAACACCATATATTTT. Translating gives CASSSRDVSGNTIYF.

The chain employs TRBV7-9 and TRBJ2-5, with 7 bases that match TRBD1. This CDR3 has 13 amino acids. The V gene end was trimmed by 3 bases and the J gene end by 3 bases; junction bases not matched to a gene: 1. Germline CDR1 is SEHNR and CDR2 is FQNEAQ (reference sequence). The CDR3, as DNA: TGTGCCAGCAGCTTTACAGGGGAAGAGACCCAGTACTTC. Translating gives CASSFTGEETQYF.

In regard to this clone: This sample includes further DNA sequences coding for the same CDR3. The rearrangement links TRBV7-2 to TRBJ2-3; TRBD2 agrees at 13 bases. The CDR3 spans 16 residues. The V segment lost 1 base and the J segment 3 bases; nucleotides outside the gene matches: 1. Germline assignment: CDR1 SGHTA and CDR2 FQGNSA. The CDR3 protein is CASSLGLAGGTDTQYF. DNA of the CDR3: TGTGCCAGCAGCTTAGGACTAGCGGGAGGAACAGATACGCAGTATTTT.

The rearrangement joins TRBV5-1 to TRBJ1-2; TRBD1 matches 7 bases. The CDR3 spans 16 residues. CDR1 and CDR2 from the germline V gene are SGHRS and YFSETQ. J lost 2 bases, V lost 4 bases, and 11 bases had no gene match. CDR3 residues: CASSTIGGGINYGYTF. For the CDR3, the DNA is TGCGCCAGCAGCACAATAGGGGGCGGGATAAACTATGGCTACACCTTC.